This entry concerns a single T cell receptor beta chain. Measured with immunoSEQ multiplex PCR; TCRdb has only the in-frame clones, and not every one. The sample consists of 500,000 or so clones, around 90% of them appearing once. The data derive from a study of blood T cell repertoires in COVID-19. V lost 4 bases to trimming and J lost 15 bases; unmatched junction nucleotides: 12. The CDR3 has 13 amino acids. Germline lookup yields CDR1 SGHDT and CDR2 YYEEEE. This clonotype was sampled from a woman aged 18-29 years who had recovered from COVID-19. Sequenced sample: PBMCs or T cells enriched from blood (not recorded which). This chain connects TRBV5-6 to TRBJ1-5, with 8 bases that match TRBD1. CDR3 in DNA: TGTGCCAGCAGCGCCGGGACAGGCGGATTGAGGCATTTT. Protein sequence: CASSAGTGGLRHF.